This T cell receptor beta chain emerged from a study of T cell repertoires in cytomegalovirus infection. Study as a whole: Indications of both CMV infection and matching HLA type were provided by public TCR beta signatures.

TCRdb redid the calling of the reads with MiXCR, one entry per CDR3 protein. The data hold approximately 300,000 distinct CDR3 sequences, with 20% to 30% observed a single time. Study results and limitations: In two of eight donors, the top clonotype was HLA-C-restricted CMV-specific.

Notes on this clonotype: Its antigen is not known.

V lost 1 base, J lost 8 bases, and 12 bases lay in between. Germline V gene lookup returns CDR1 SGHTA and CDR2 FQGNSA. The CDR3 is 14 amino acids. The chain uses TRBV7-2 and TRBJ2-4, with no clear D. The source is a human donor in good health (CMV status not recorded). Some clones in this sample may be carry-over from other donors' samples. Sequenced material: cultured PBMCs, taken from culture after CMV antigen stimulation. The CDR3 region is CASSLVAGGDIQYF. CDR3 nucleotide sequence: TGTGCCAGCAGCTTAGTAGCCGGTGGGGACATTCAGTACTTC.